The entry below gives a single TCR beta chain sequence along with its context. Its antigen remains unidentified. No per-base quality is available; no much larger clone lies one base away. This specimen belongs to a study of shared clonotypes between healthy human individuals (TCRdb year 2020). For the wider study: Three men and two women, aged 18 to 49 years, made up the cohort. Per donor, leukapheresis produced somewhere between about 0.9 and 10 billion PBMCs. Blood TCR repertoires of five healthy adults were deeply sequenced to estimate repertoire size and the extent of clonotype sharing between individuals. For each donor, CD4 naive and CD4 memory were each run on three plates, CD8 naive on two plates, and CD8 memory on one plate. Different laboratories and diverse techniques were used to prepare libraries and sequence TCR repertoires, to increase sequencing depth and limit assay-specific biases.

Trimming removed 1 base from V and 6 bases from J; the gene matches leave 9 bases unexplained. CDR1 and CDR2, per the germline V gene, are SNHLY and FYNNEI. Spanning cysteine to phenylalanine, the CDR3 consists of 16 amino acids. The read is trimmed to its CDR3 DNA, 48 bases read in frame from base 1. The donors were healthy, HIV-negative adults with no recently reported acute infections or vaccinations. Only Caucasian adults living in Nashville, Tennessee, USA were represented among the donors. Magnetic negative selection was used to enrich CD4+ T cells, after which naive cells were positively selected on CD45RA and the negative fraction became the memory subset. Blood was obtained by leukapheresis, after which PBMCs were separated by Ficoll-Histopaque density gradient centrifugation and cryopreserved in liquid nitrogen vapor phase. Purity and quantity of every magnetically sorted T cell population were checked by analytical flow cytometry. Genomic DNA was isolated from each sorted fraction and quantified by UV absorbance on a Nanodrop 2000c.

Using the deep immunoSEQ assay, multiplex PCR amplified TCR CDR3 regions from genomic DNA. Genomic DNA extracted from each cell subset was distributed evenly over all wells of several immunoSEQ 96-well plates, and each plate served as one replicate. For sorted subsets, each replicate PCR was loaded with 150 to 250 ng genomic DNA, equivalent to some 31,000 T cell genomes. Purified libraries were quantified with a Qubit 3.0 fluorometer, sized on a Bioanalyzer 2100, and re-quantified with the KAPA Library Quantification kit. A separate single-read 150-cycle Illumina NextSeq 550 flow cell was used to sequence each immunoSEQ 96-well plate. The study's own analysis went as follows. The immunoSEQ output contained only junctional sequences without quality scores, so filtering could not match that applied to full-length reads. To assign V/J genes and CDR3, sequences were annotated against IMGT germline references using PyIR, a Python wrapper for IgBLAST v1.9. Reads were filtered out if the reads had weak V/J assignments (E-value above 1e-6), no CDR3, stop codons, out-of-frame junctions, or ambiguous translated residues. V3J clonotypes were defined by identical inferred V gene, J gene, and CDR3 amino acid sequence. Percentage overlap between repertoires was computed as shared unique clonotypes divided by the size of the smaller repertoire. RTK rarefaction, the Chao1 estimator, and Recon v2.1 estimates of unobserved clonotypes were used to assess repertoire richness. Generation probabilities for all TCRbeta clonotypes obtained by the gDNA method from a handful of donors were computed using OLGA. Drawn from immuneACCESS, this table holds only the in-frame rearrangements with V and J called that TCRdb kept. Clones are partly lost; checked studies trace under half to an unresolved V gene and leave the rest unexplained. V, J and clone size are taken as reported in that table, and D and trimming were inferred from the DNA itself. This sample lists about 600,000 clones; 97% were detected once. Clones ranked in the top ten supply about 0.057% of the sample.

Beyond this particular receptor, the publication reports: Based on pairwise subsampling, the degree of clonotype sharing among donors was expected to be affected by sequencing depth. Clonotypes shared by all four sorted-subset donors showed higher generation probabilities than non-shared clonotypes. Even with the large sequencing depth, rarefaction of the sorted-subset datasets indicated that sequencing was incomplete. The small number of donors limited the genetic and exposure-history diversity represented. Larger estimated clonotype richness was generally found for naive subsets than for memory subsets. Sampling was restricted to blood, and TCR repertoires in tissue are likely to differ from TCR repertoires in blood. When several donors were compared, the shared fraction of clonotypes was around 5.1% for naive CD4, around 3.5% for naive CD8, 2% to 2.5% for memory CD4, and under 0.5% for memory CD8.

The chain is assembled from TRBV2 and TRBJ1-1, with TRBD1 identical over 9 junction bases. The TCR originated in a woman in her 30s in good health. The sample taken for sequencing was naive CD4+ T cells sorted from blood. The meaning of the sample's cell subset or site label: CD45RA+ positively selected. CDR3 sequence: CASSEEGGQGGAEAFF. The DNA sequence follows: TGTGCCAGCAGTGAAGAGGGGGGACAGGGAGGTGCTGAAGCTTTCTTT.